This record looks at one TCR beta chain sequence and its context. Template switching with 5'RACE generated the TCR cDNA and added a universal primer site and UMIs. MiXCR was run by TCRdb on the 5' RACE reads, yielding one entry per CDR3 protein. The sample has 300,000 to 400,000 distinct CDR3 sequences, approximately 12% seen once. This entry is derived from a study of T cells after yellow fever vaccination. Trimming cost V 3 bases and J 3 bases; bases outside gene matches: 7. CDR3 length: 16 amino acids. Germline V gene lookup returns CDR1 SGHRS and CDR2 YFSETQ. The sample in question was CD4+ T cells sorted from PBMCs, obtained 15 days after the yellow fever booster vaccination. This sequence originates from a man between 18 and 29 years old who received the YFV17D yellow fever vaccine. V is TRBV5-1 and J is TRBJ2-5; the match to TRBD2 covers 11 bases. The CDR3 DNA reads as TGCGCCAGCAGCTGGCGCCCGGGACTAGCGGAAGAGACCCAGTACTTC. It translates to CASSWRPGLAEETQYF.